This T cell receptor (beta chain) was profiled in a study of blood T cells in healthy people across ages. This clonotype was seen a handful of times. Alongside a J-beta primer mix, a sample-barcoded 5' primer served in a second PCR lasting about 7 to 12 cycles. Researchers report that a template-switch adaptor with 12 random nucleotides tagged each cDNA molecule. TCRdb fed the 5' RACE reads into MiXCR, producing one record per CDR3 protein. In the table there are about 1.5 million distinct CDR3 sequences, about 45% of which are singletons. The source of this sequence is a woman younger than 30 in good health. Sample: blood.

The CDR3 protein is CASSPRESAEAFF. The CDR3 DNA is TGTGCCAGCAGCCCCAGGGAATCGGCTGAAGCTTTCTTT. J is TRBJ1-1 and V is TRBV28; D possibly corresponds to TRBD1 (5 bases). The CDR3 loop spans 13 amino acids. Germline V gene lookup returns CDR1 MDHEN and CDR2 SYDVKM. The V end lost 6 bases, the J end lost 6 bases, and 14 bases lay between the germline ends.